The following is a TCR beta chain sequence with its context. This sample is part of a study of technical replicates of blood from four donors. The data were produced by immunoSEQ multiplex PCR, yet TCRdb's version contains in-frame clones alone and is incomplete. Of nearly 70,000 clones in the sample, approximately 93% were seen once. J gave up 0 bases and V 5 bases, and 4 bases lay outside the gene matches. This CDR3 region has 15 residues. Germline values: CDR1 MNHNS, CDR2 SASEGT. This clonotype was sampled from a human donor in good health. Some clones in this sample may be carry-over from other donors' samples. Source material: PBMCs. The chain combines TRBV6-1 with TRBJ1-5; 7 positions agree with TRBD1. Here the CDR3 DNA reads TGTGCCAGCAGTCCCGGGACAGTTAGCAATCAGCCCCAGCATTTT. This gives the protein CASSPGTVSNQPQHF.